Listed below are T cell receptor beta chains from one sample, sequenced in a study of blood T cell repertoires in COVID-19. Method: immunoSEQ multiplex PCR; TCRdb's copy keeps in-frame clones and lacks some. The profile shows more than 150,000 clones, more than 85% of them singletons. What was sequenced was peripheral blood. These receptors all stem from a man in his sixties with COVID-19, enrolled during active disease. CDR3s include the opening cysteine and the closing phenylalanine or tryptophan. A D gene is named only where the DNA matches it firmly. Where a row states a size, it is once, few, many or the class of an expanded clone; other rows omit it.

TRBD1 TRBJ1-2 NA TRBV5-6 TGTGCCAGCAGCCCCCAACCGGACAGGGACGGCTATGGCTACACCTTC CASSPQPDRDGYGYTF
NA TRBJ1-4 NA TRBV4-1 TGCGCCAGCAGCCACCTCCCGCCTACAACTAATGAAAAACTGTTTTTT CASSHLPPTTNEKLFF
NA TRBJ2-1 NA TRBV7-3 TGTGCCAGCAGCCCCGGGGGGACAAGTCTCCCCTACAATGAGCAGTTCTTC CASSPGGTSLPYNEQFF
NA TRBJ1-2 NA TRBV7-9 TGTGCCAGCAGCTCCTTTGTTGGGAGGTACTACACCTTC CASSSFVGRYYTF
TRBD2 TRBJ2-1 NA TRBV28 TGTGCCAGCAGTACCTCCGGGACTAGCGGGGGGAGGGTCCGCAATGAGCAGTTCTTC CASSTSGTSGGRVRNEQFF
TRBD1 TRBJ1-1 NA TRBV9 TGTGCCAGCAGCGCCAGGGGGCTGAACACTGAAGCTTTCTTT CASSARGLNTEAFF
NA TRBJ1-6 NA TRBV5-8 TGTGCCAGCAGCTTGGGGAACAGGGATTCACCCCTCCACTTT CASSLGNRDSPLHF
NA TRBJ1-1 NA TRBV30 TGTGCCTCCGCGGAAGCTTTCTTT CASAEAFF
NA TRBJ1-2 NA TRBV18 TGTGCCAGCTCACCTGCCGGACAGACGATTAACTATGGCTACACCTTC CASSPAGQTINYGYTF
NA TRBJ2-3 NA TRBV7-3 TGTGCCAGCAGCCTACGAAACACAGATACGCAGTATTTT CASSLRNTDTQYF
TRBD1 TRBJ2-7 NA TRBV29-1 TGCAGCGCCACCAGGCAGAGGACAGGGGACGAGCAGTACTTC CSATRQRTGDEQYF
NA TRBJ1-6 NA TRBV6-1 TGTGCCAGCAGTGACAGGGGTACACCCCTCCACTTT CASSDRGTPLHF
NA TRBJ2-5 NA TRBV19 TGTGCCAGTAGTTGGGCAGGGCACACCAAAGAGACCCAGTACTTC CASSWAGHTKETQYF
NA TRBJ2-3 NA TRBV18 TGTGCCAGCTCACCGCGGACAAGCACAGATACGCAGTATTTT CASSPRTSTDTQYF
NA TRBJ1-5 NA TRBV3-1/TRBV3-2 TGTGCCAGCAGCCGGGGGGAGGGGCAGCCCCAGCATTTT CASSRGEGQPQHF
NA TRBJ1-6 NA TRBV5-1 TGCGCCAGCAGCTTGGACCCGAGATCTTGGCCCCTCCACTTT CASSLDPRSWPLHF
TRBD1 TRBJ1-5 NA TRBV5-8 TGTGCCAGCAGCCCGAGGGGACAGTGGGTTAGTCAGCCCCAGCATTTT CASSPRGQWVSQPQHF
NA TRBJ1-2 once TRBV11-2 TGTGCCAGCAGCTTTGGAGGGGGGGGCTTTGGCTACACCTTC CASSFGGGGFGYTF
TRBD1 TRBJ1-1 NA TRBV30 TGTGCCTGGAGTCCCTCCTGGGACAGAGGGAACACTGAAGCTTTCTTT CAWSPSWDRGNTEAFF
NA TRBJ2-3 once TRBV11-3 TGTGCCAGCAGCTTAGTCAGTAGCACAGATACGCAGTATTTT CASSLVSSTDTQYF
NA TRBJ1-2 NA TRBV7-2 TGTGCCAGCAGCTTAGCAGGGAGGGGGGTCCGGGCGGGCTATGGCTACACCTTC CASSLAGRGVRAGYGYTF
TRBD2 TRBJ2-3 few TRBV7-9 TGTGCCAGCAGCTCGACTAGCGGGGGGCCCGCTGGCACAGATACGCAGTATTTT CASSSTSGGPAGTDTQYF
NA TRBJ1-6 NA TRBV7-9 TGTGCCAGCAGCCCGAACATGGATTCACCCCTCCACTTT CASSPNMDSPLHF
NA TRBJ1-2 NA TRBV30 TGTGCCTGGGCCCCCACAACCTTTGGCTACACCTTC CAWAPTTFGYTF
TRBD1 TRBJ1-6 once TRBV7-9 TGTGCCAGCAGCCGAGACAGGGCCGATAATTCACCCCTCCACTTT CASSRDRADNSPLHF
NA TRBJ1-6 NA TRBV6-6 TGTGCCAGCAGTGACAGCTCCTATAATTCACCCCTCCACTTT CASSDSSYNSPLHF
TRBD1 TRBJ1-5 NA TRBV19 TGTGCCAGTAGTGAACAGGGGGGGGGTCAGCCCCAGCATTTT CASSEQGGGQPQHF
TRBD1 TRBJ1-2 once TRBV30 TGTGCCTGGACTCCCCTGACAGGGTTGGTCTATGGCTACACCTTC CAWTPLTGLVYGYTF
NA TRBJ1-3 NA TRBV28 TGTGCCAGCACCCAACCCTTGGGGAGGGGGGGAAACACCATATATTTT CASTQPLGRGGNTIYF
TRBD1 TRBJ1-6 NA TRBV2 TGTGCCAGCAGTGAAGCGCCCACGGACAGGGGGGAATCACCCCTCCACTTT CASSEAPTDRGESPLHF
TRBD2 TRBJ2-3 NA TRBV11-3 TGTGCCAGCAGCTTAGGGTTTGGGACTAGAACAGATACGCAGTATTTT CASSLGFGTRTDTQYF